These T cell receptor beta chains were read from a single sample in a study of OX40 agonist ivuxolimab in advanced cancers. Here immunoSEQ multiplex PCR was the method, and the copy in TCRdb shows in-frame clones only, minus some. The sample shows 22,000 or so clones, under 90% of them seen only once. The sample in question was CD4+ or CD8+ T cells sorted from blood, obtained in a trial of the OX40 agonist ivuxolimab. The receptors derive from an adult with an advanced solid tumor such as melanoma, head and neck, liver or kidney cancer. CDR3s leave out the opening cysteine and the closing phenylalanine or tryptophan.

>TRBJ1-2|TRBV7-9
ASSRGTAYGYT
>TRBJ1-2|TRBV21-1
ASNGTSPNYGYT
>TRBJ1-2|TRBV28
ASSPELSGALGGYT
>TRBJ2-2|TRBV9
ASSVGLAGGHTGELF
>TRBJ2-7|TRBV6-5
ASSRTSREQY
>TRBJ2-7|TRBV6-5
ASSRPGIYEQY
>TRBJ2-3|TRBV9
ASSQNGLAADTQY
>TRBJ1-4|TRBV21-1
ASSKVEGREGEKLF
>TRBJ2-1|TRBV7-9
ASSLGTSRPATDEQF
>TRBJ2-7|TRBV6-5
ASSRGTAYEQY
>TRBJ2-7|TRBV5-1
ASSWDRGNYEQY
>TRBJ2-5|TRBV7-9
ASSFEGSGETQY
>TRBJ2-1|TRBV9
ASAKLAGGLNEQF
>TRBJ2-7|TRBV7-9
ASSGGRDRADEQY
>TRBJ2-2|TRBV19
ASSIPGLHTGELF
>TRBJ2-7|TRBV11-2
ASRLGQGGYEQY
>TRBJ2-7|TRBV27
ASSFTRSSAETGEQY
>TRBJ1-4|TRBV19
ASSRETGASLFFNEKLF
>TRBJ1-1|TRBV7-9
ASSSPTTGRTEAF
>TRBJ1-2|TRBV30
AWSVQGVFYGYT
>TRBJ1-1|TRBV10-3
AISELGGMRNTEAF
>TRBJ2-7|TRBV9
ASSASPGTGFGSEQY
>TRBJ2-3|TRBV9
ASSISGRAVTDTQY
>TRBJ2-1|TRBV7-6
ASSFLSSEQF
>TRBJ2-3|TRBV9
ASSVGADTQY
>TRBJ2-7|TRBV7-9
ASSPDRGRVWY
>TRBJ2-2|TRBV28
ASSPTGSWNTGELF